The following is a T cell receptor (beta chain) sequence with its context. This entry is derived from a study of T cell changes during pregnancy in multiple sclerosis. Germline assignment: CDR1 LGHNA and CDR2 YNFKEQ. CDR3 length: 17 amino acids. V was cut by 4 bases and J by 3 bases, with 21 bases left in between. The method was immunoSEQ multiplex PCR; TCRdb's version includes in-frame clones alone and lacks a portion of them. This table has approximately 80,000 clones, around 90% appearing once. The TCR originated in a female donor in good health, serving as a control in a pregnancy study. Some clones in this sample may be carry-over from other donors' samples. The chain combines TRBV4-2 with TRBJ1-1; D unclear. The material was PBMCs, obtained in the first trimester of pregnancy. The CDR3 nucleotides read TGTGCCAGCAGCCCCCGTAAGAGCGGGTGGGAATACACTGAAGCTTTCTTT. Residues: CASSPRKSGWEYTEAFF.